This TCR beta chain is drawn from a study of tissue T cells after allogeneic stem cell transplantation. Regarding this clone: Mouse gene names and germline throughout. The read stops 1 residue short of the end of the CDR3; the missing end is completed from the germline J gene.

Clones were sequenced by immunoSEQ multiplex PCR, and TCRdb holds only the in-frame ones, with some missing. The sample consists of around 10,000 clones, around two fifths of them appearing once. CDR1 is SGHND and CDR2 is FRSKSL in the germline V gene. CDR3 length: 13 amino acids. With 6 bases removed from V and 4 bases from J, the gap between germline ends came to 10 bases. Indicated time point: mouse harvest day 7 after allogeneic transplant. Each mouse received 10^7 T-cell-depleted marrow cells plus 10^6 splenic CD5+ T cells by tail vein. This receptor was taken from a female BALB/c mouse given C57BL/6 T cells with graft-versus-host disease after an allogeneic hematopoietic cell transplant. The chain links TRBV15 to TRBJ2-1; possibly TRBD1 or TRBD2 for D (5 bases each). What was sequenced was skin. Partial CDR3 DNA: TGTGCCAGCAGCCCCGGGACGTATGCTGAGCAGTTC. It is translated as CASSPGTYAEQF. The whole CDR3 sequence reads CASSPGTYAEQFF.